This T cell receptor beta chain was obtained from a study of blood T cell repertoires in COVID-19. Repertoires were generated with immunoSEQ multiplex PCR, while TCRdb's copy carries only in-frame clones and drops some. The sample shows 90,000 to 120,000 clones, around 82% of them seen only once. Germline V CDR1 and CDR2: SGHTS, YDEGEE. J was trimmed by 7 bases and V by 2 bases; bases with no gene match: 10. The CDR3 totals 15 residues. The V gene is TRBV5-8, the J gene TRBJ1-1, with 8 bases identical to TRBD1. The source material was peripheral blood. This clonotype was obtained from a human donor in a cohort sampled during active COVID-19. The CDR3 sequence: CASSLRGQATVEAFF. The CDR3 DNA reads TGTGCCAGCAGCTTAAGGGGACAGGCGACTGTTGAAGCTTTCTTT.